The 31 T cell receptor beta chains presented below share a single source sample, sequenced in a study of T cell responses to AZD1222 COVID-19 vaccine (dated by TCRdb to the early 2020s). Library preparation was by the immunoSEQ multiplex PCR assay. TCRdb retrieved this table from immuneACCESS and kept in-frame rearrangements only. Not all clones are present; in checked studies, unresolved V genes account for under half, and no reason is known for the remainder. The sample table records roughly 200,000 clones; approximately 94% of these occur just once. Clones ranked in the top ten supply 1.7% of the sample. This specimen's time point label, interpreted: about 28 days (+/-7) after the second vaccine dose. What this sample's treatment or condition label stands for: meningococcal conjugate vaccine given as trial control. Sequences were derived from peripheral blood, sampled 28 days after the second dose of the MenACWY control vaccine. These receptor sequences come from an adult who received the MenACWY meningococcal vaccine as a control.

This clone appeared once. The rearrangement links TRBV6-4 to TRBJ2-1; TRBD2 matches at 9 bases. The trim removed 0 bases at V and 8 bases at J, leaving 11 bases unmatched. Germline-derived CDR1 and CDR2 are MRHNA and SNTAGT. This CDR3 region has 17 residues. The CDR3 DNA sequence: TGTGCCAGCAGTGACTCGGCTAGCGGGACTTTGCTCGATGAGCAGTTCTTC. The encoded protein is CASSDSASGTLLDEQFF.

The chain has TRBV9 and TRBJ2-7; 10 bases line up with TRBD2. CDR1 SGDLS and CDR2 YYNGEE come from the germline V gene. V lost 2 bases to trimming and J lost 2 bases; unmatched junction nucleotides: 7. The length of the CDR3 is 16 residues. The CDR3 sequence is CASSVNPSGGTYEQYF. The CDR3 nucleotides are TGTGCCAGCAGCGTGAACCCTAGCGGGGGCACCTACGAGCAGTACTTC.

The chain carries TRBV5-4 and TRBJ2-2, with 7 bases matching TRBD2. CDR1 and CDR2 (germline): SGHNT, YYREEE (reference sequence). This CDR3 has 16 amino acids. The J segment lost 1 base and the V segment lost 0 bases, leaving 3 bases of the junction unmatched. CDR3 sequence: CASSLVPSGNTGELFF. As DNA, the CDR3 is TGTGCCAGCAGCTTGGTGCCTAGCGGGAACACCGGGGAGCTGTTTTTT.

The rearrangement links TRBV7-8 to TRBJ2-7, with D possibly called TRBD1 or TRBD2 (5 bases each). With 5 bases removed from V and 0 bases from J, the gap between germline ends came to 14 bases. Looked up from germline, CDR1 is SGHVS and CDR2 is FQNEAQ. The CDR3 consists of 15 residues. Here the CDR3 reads CASSPLRGPSYEQYF. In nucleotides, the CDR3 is TGTGCCAGCAGCCCACTTCGGGGCCCCTCCTACGAGCAGTACTTC.

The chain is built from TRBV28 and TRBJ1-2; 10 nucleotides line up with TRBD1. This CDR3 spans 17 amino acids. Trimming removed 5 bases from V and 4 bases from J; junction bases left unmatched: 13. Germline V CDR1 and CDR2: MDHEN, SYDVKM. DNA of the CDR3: TGTGCCAGCAGTACCCCGGGACAGGGGATTGCAGCCTATGGCTACACCTTC. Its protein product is CASSTPGQGIAAYGYTF.

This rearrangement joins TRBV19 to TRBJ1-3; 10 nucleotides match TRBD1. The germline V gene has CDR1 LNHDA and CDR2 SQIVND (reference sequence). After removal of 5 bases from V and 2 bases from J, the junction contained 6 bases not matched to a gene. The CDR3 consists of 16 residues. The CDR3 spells CASSPRTGGTGNTIYF. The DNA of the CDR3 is TGTGCCAGTAGTCCCCGGACAGGGGGAACTGGAAACACCATATATTTT.

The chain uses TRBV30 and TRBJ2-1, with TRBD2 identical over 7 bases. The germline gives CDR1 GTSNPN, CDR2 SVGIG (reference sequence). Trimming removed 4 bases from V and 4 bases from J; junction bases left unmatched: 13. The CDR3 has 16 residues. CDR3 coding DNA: TGTGCCTGGACATTCTCCGGGACTACGCTATACAATGAGCAGTTCTTC. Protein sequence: CAWTFSGTTLYNEQFF.

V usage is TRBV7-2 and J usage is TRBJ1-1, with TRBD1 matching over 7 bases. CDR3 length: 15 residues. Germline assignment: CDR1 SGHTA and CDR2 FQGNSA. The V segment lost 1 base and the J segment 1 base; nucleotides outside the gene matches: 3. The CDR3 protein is CASSLVGQENTEAFF. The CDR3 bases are TGTGCCAGCAGCTTAGTTGGACAGGAGAACACTGAAGCTTTCTTT.

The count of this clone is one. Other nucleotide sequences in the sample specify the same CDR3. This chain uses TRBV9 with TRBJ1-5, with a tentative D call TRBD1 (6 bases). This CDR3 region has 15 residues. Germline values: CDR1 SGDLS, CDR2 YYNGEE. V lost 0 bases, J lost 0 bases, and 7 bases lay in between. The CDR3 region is CASSVGTVSNQPQHF. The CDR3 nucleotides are TGTGCCAGCAGCGTAGGGACAGTTAGCAATCAGCCCCAGCATTTT.

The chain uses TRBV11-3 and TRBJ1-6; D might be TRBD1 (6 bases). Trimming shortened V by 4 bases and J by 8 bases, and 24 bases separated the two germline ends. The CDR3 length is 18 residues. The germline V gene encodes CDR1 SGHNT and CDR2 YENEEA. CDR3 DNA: TGTGCCAGCAGCTCCCGAATTGGAGACAGGATAATGGATTCACCCCTCCACTTT. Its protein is CASSSRIGDRIMDSPLHF.

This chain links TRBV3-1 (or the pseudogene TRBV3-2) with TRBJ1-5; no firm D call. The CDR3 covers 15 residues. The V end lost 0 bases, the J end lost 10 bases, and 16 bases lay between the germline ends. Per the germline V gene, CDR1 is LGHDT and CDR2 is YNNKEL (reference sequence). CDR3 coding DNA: TGTGCCAGCAGCCAAGATCTTGGAGCCGGACGTCCCCAGCATTTT. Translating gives CASSQDLGAGRPQHF.

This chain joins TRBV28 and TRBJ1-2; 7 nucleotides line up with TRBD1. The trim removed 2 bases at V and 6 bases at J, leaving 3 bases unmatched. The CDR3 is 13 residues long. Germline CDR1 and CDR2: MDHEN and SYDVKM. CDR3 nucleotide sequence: TGTGCCAGCAGTTTAAGACAGGGCAATGGCTACACCTTC. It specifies CASSLRQGNGYTF.

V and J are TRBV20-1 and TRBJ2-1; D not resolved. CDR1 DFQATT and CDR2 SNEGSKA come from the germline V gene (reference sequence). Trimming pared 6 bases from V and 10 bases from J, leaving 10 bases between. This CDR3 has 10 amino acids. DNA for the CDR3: TGCAGTGCGCATCTAGGAGAGCAGTTCTTC. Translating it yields CSAHLGEQFF.

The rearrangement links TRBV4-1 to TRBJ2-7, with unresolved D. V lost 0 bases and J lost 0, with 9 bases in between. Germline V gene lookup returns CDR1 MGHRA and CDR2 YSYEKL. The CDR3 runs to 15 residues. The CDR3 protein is CASSQEHVPSYEQYF. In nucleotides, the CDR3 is TGCGCCAGCAGCCAAGAGCACGTACCCTCCTACGAGCAGTACTTC.

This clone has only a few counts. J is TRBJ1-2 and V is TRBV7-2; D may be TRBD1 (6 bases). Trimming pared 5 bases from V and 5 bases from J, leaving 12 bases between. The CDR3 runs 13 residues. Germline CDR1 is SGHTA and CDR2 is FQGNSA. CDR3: CASSPQGGYGYTF. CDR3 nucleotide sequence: TGTGCCAGCAGCCCACAGGGTGGGTATGGCTACACCTTC.

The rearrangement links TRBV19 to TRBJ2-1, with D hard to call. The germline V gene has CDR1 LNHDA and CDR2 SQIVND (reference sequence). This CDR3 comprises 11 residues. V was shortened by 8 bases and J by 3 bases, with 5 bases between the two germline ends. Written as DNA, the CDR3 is TGTGCCAGTTCATTCTACAATGAGCAGTTCTTC. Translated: CASSFYNEQFF. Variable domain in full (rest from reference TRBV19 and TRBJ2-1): DGGITQSPKYLFRKEGQNVTLSCEQNLNHDAMYWYRQDPGQGLRLIYYSQIVNDFQKGDIAEGYSVSREKKESFPLTVTSAQKNPTAFYLCASSFYNEQFFGPGTRLTVL.

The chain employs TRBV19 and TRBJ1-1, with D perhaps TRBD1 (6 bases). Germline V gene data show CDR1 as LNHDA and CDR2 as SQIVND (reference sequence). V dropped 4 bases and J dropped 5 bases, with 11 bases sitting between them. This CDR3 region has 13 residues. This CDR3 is CASSTQGRTEAFF. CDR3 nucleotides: TGTGCCAGTAGTACACAGGGTAGGACTGAAGCTTTCTTT.

This chain's CDR3 is CASSQDDSRETQYF. CDR3 coding DNA: TGCGCCAGCAGCCAAGACGATTCGCGGGAGACCCAGTACTTC. The rearrangement links TRBV4-1 to TRBJ2-5; D is ambiguous. Trimming removed 0 bases at V and 5 bases at J, with 10 bases between. Germline CDR1 and CDR2: MGHRA and YSYEKL. The CDR3 is 14 residues long.

CDR3: CASSYSSRGYQPQHF. The CDR3 DNA reads TGTGCCAGCAGTTACTCGAGCAGGGGATATCAGCCCCAGCATTTT. V is TRBV6-2 or TRBV6-3 and J is TRBJ1-5; D is perhaps TRBD1 (6 bases). V was trimmed by 0 bases and J by 5 bases, leaving 11 bases between them. The CDR3 has 15 amino acids. Germline V gives CDR1 MNHEY, CDR2 SVGEGT.

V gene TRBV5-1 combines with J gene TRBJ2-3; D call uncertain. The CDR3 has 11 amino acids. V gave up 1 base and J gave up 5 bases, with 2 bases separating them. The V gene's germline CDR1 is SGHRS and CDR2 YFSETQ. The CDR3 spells CASSLQDTQYF. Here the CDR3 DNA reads TGCGCCAGCAGCTTGCAAGATACGCAGTATTTT.

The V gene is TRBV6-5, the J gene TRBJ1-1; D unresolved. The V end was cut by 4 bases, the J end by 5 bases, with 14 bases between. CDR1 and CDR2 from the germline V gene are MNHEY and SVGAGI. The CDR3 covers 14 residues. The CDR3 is CASSSRGVDTEAFF. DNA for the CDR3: TGTGCCAGCAGTTCCCGTGGGGTGGATACTGAAGCTTTCTTT.

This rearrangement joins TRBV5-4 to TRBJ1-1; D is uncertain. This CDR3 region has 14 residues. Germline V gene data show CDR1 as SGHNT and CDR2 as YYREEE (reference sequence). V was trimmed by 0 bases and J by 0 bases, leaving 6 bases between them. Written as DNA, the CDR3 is TGTGCCAGCAGCTTGGATCAGGTGAACACTGAAGCTTTCTTT. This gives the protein CASSLDQVNTEAFF.

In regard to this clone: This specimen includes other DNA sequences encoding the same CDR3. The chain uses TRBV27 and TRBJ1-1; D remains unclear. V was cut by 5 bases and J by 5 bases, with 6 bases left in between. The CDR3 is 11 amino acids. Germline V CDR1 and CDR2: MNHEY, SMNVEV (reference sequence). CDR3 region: CASSRGTEAFF. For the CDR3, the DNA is TGTGCCAGCAGTCGTGGGACTGAAGCTTTCTTT.

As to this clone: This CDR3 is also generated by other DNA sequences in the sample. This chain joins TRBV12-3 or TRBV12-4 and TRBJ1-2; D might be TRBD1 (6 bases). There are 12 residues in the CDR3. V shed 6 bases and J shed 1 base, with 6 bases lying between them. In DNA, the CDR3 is TGTGCCAGCAGGGACAGTAACTATGGCTACACCTTC. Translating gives CASRDSNYGYTF.

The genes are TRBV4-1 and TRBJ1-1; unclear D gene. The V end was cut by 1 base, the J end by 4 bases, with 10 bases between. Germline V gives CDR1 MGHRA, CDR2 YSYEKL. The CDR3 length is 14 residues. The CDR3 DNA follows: TGCGCCAGCAGCCAAGCAACGAGGCGCACTGAAGCTTTCTTT. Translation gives CASSQATRRTEAFF.

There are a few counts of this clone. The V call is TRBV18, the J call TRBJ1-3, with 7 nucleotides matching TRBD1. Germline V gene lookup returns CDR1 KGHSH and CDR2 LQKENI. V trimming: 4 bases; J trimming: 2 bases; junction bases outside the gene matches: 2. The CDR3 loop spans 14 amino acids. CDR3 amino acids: CASSLDRAGNTIYF. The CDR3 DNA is TGTGCCAGCTCACTCGACAGGGCTGGAAACACCATATATTTT.

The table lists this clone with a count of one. For the CDR3, the DNA is TGTGCCAGCAGCAAAGAAAGGGCGCTCACAGGAAACACCATATATTTT. As protein: CASSKERALTGNTIYF. The chain employs TRBV21-1 and TRBJ1-3. TRBV21-1 is designated a pseudogene. The length of the CDR3 is 16 residues.

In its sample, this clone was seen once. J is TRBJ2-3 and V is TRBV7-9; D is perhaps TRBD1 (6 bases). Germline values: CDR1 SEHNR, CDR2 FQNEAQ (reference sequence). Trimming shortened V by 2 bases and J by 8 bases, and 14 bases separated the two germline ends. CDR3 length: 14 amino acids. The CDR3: CASSLRQAGGTQYF. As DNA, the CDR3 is TGTGCCAGCAGCTTACGACAGGCCGGCGGTACGCAGTATTTT.

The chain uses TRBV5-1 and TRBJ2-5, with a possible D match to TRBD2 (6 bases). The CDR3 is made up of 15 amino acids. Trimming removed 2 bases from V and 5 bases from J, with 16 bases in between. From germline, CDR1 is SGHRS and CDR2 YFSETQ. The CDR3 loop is CASSFGRIGGETQYF. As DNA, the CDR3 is TGCGCCAGCAGCTTCGGCCGCATTGGGGGGGAGACCCAGTACTTC.

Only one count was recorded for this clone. The CDR3 is CASSLVVAVANTEAFF. The CDR3 DNA follows: TGTGCCAGCAGCTTAGTTGTGGCAGTGGCGAACACTGAAGCTTTCTTT. The V gene is TRBV11-2, the J gene TRBJ1-1; D not resolved. The V gene's germline CDR1 is SGHAT and CDR2 FQNNGV. This CDR3 is 16 amino acids long. V was clipped by 1 base and J by 1 base, with 13 bases between them.

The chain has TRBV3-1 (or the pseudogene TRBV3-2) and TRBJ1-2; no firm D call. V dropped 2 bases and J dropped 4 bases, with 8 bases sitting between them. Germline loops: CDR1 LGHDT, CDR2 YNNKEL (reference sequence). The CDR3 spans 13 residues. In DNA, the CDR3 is TGTGCCAGCAGCCAACGTTGGGGCTATGGCTACACCTTC. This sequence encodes CASSQRWGYGYTF.